The following is a TCR beta chain sequence with its context. No antigen is known for it. This sample was included in a study of tumor-infiltrating lymphocytes in primary liver carcinoma. Overall study: The number of productive TCRbeta reads per sample ranged from roughly 3.5 to 7.13 million and was similar across tissue types. Notes on the study in general: Tumor-adjacent and tumor-blood pairs overlapped less than tumor region pairs did. Blood fell significantly below tumors in its top-250-clone fraction (p = 0.039).

Joint extraction of RNA and DNA used about 17-31 mg of bulk tissue that was unsorted. TCR beta cDNA came from about 0.45 ug total RNA, primed with a constant-region primer. Investigators got TCR beta libraries out of three nested multiplex PCR rounds, done with slightly modified ARM-PCR. Rounds one and two of PCR, each of 10 to 11 cycles, were primed with TRBV1-TRBV30 forward primers and a C-beta reverse primer. TCRdb re-called the multiplex PCR reads with MiXCR, one entry per CDR3 protein. The table records 40,000 to 60,000 distinct CDR3 sequences, over 65% of them present only once. The J segment lost 5 bases and the V segment lost 0 bases, leaving 19 bases of the junction unmatched. Germline V lookup: CDR1 SGHRS, CDR2 YFSETQ. This CDR3 has 20 amino acids.

The chain is built from TRBV5-1 and TRBJ2-5, with 10 bases matching TRBD1. Sequencing used liver tumor tissue from sampling region 5. The subset: tumor region T5, tumor centre. The sequence was collected from a man aged 35 to 55 with primary liver carcinoma and hepatitis B virus infection. The DNA for the CDR3 is TGCGCCAGCAGCTTGGGTGCCCTCCTCAAGACAGGGGGCGCCGGGGAGACCCAGTACTTC. Translating gives CASSLGALLKTGGAGETQYF.